The clone carrying this T cell receptor beta chain has more than one count but fewer than ten. PCR involved 60 Vbeta and 13 Jbeta primers. The method was immunoSEQ multiplex PCR; TCRdb's version includes in-frame clones alone and lacks a portion of them. Altogether about 160,000 clones are present, 80% to 90% being singletons, with the ten largest covering around 13%. The entry originates in a study of cytomegalovirus exposure and HLA in healthy donors. Germline V gene sequence: CDR1 SGHRS, CDR2 YFSETQ. V lost 4 bases and J 5 bases, leaving 16 bases between the germline ends. This CDR3 contains 15 residues.

Input material: PBMCs. The chain links TRBV5-1 to TRBJ1-5; maybe TRBD1 (6 bases). This clonotype was sampled from a woman between 45 and 65 years old in good health and CMV-seronegative. CDR3 region: CASSASSGGDQPQHF. Written as DNA, the CDR3 is TGCGCCAGCAGCGCTTCGTCGGGGGGCGATCAGCCCCAGCATTTT. Full variable domain (missing parts from reference TRBV5-1 and TRBJ1-5): KAGVTQTPRYLIKTRGQQVTLSCSPISGHRSVSWYQQTPGQGLQFLFEYFSETQRNKGNFPGRFSGRQFSNSRSEMNVSTLELGDSALYLCASSASSGGDQPQHFGDGTRLSIL.